The subject of this entry is one TCR beta chain. No antigen is known for it. Method: immunoSEQ multiplex PCR; TCRdb's copy keeps in-frame clones and lacks some. Found here are 30,000 to 45,000 clones, about 73% of them singletons; the top ten hold around 15%. In germline, CDR1 is LGHDT, CDR2 YNNKEL (reference sequence). The CDR3 loop spans 15 amino acids. The junction had 5 bases not matched to a gene; V was cut back by 4 bases and J by 0 bases. The sample originates from a study of vaccination effects on CD4 cells after COVID-19. Study background: Two convalescent patients provided samples 16 days and one week prevaccination.

Before sequencing, viral peptide pools were used by the ViraFEST assay to expand antigen-specific CD4+ T cells. Culture lasted around eleven days before CD4+ T cell isolation. The person acquired a PCR-confirmed SARS-CoV-2 infection between March and December 2020. IL-2 medium took the place of half the medium on both days 3 and 7. Whole-study results and caveats: Clones arising from infection and from vaccination showed marked clonal contraction late after vaccination. The post-vaccine spike-reactive clones of convalescents showed a predominance of new vaccine-induced clones.

This receptor was taken from a human donor who had a prior SARS-CoV-2 infection. The chain recombines TRBV3-1 (or the pseudogene TRBV3-2) with TRBJ2-5, with 7 bases identical to TRBD1. This specimen consisted of CD4+ T cells from PBMCs cultured with HCoV-NL63 spike peptides, obtained before COVID-19 vaccination. CDR3 nucleotides: TGTGCCAGCAGCCTACTACAGGGGTACCAAGAGACCCAGTACTTC. It translates to CASSLLQGYQETQYF.